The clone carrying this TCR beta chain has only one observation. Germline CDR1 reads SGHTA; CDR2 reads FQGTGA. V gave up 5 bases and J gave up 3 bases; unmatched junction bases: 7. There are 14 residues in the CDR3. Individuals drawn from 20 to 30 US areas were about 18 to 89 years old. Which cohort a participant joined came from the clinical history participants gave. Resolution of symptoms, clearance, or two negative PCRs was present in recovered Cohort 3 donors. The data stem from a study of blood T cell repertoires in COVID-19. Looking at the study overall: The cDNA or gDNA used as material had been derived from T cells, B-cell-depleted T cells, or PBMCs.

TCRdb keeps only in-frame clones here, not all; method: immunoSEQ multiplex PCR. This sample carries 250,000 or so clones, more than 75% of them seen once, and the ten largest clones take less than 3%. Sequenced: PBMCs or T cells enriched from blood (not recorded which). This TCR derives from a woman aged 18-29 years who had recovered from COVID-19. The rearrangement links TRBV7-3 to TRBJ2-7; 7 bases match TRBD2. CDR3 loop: CASSQAAGVYEQYF. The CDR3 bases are TGTGCCAGCAGCCAAGCCGCGGGAGTCTACGAGCAGTACTTC.